What follows are 22 T cell receptor beta chains derived from one specimen sequenced in a study of cytomegalovirus exposure and HLA in healthy donors. The primer mix had 60 Vbeta and 13 Jbeta primers. Sequenced by immunoSEQ multiplex PCR; TCRdb stores in-frame clones only, minus some. The table lists roughly 140,000 clones, around three quarters of them singletons. The sample comprised PBMCs. The receptors here all came from a woman in her thirties or forties in good health and CMV-seropositive.

This clone rates as medium-sized (0.01 to 0.1%). The chain joins TRBV4-1 to TRBJ1-1, with 8 bases lining up with TRBD1. V lost 6 bases and J lost 11; bases outside the gene matches: 5. Germline assignment: CDR1 MGHRA and CDR2 YSYEKL. There are 11 residues in the CDR3. The CDR3 DNA follows: TGCGCCAGCAGAGGGACAGGTGGGGCTTTCTTT. Translation gives CASRGTGGAFF.

The rearrangement uses TRBV5-4 and TRBJ1-2; perhaps TRBD1 as D (5 bases). The CDR3 contains 16 residues. Trimming cost V 0 bases and J 4 bases, with 16 bases left between them. Germline CDR1 and CDR2: SGHNT and YYREEE (reference sequence). The CDR3 loop reads CASSLGGERELYGYTF. The CDR3 region has the DNA TGTGCCAGCAGCTTGGGGGGGGAAAGGGAGCTCTATGGCTACACCTTC.

The chain employs TRBV27 and TRBJ1-5; possibly TRBD1 for D (6 bases). The CDR3 loop spans 17 amino acids. In germline, CDR1 is MNHEY, CDR2 SMNVEV (reference sequence). V gave up 5 bases and J gave up 0 bases, with 17 bases separating them. The CDR3 spells CASSPQGSTYSNQPQHF. The DNA for the CDR3 is TGTGCCAGCAGTCCTCAGGGGTCCACTTATAGCAATCAGCCCCAGCATTTT.

The J gene is TRBJ2-5, the V gene TRBV7-3, with D maybe TRBD2 (5 bases). Trimming removed 5 bases from V and 3 bases from J, with 13 bases in between. The CDR3 loop spans 14 amino acids. Germline CDR1 SGHTA, CDR2 FQGTGA. CDR3 loop: CASSPSGVEETQYF. Written as DNA, the CDR3 is TGTGCCAGCAGCCCGTCCGGGGTCGAAGAGACCCAGTACTTC.

The rearrangement links TRBV18 to TRBJ2-1; 10 bases map to TRBD1. Per germline, CDR1 KGHSH and CDR2 LQKENI. CDR3 length equals 15 residues. The ends lost 2 bases at V and 7 bases at J; junction bases unmatched: 5. CDR3 in DNA: TGTGCCAGCTCACCAATGGGACAGGGGAGTAATGAGCAGTTCTTC. Translation gives CASSPMGQGSNEQFF.

This sequence joins TRBV10-3 and TRBJ2-7; perhaps TRBD2 as D (5 bases). Germline assignment: CDR1 ENHRY and CDR2 SYGVKD. Trimming took off 5 bases at V and 4 bases at J, with 6 bases between the two ends. The CDR3 contains 11 residues. The CDR3 region is CAISTGYEQYF. CDR3 nucleotides: TGTGCCATCAGTACGGGGTACGAGCAGTACTTC.

V is TRBV5-1 and J is TRBJ2-1; D may be TRBD2 (5 bases). From germline, CDR1 is SGHRS and CDR2 YFSETQ. V lost 4 bases and J 5 bases, leaving 19 bases between the germline ends. CDR3 length: 16 residues. The CDR3 is CASSPFYDAGDNEQFF. CDR3 coding DNA: TGCGCCAGCAGCCCCTTTTACGACGCCGGGGACAATGAGCAGTTCTTC.

This clone was recorded once. V gene TRBV15 combines with J gene TRBJ2-1; 7 bases match TRBD2. The CDR3 sequence is 14 residues long. V dropped 6 bases and J dropped 4; count of bases not matched to a gene: 6. Germline V lookup: CDR1 LNHNV, CDR2 YYDKDF (reference sequence). The CDR3 DNA sequence: TGTGCCACCAGGCGCGGGAGCCAATACAATGAGCAGTTCTTC. Residues: CATRRGSQYNEQFF.

The chain employs TRBV27 and TRBJ2-7; 7 bases align to TRBD1. CDR3 size: 13 residues. The germline CDR1 and CDR2 sequences are MNHEY and SMNVEV (reference sequence). After removal of 6 bases from V and 0 bases from J, the junction contained 2 bases not matched to a gene. CDR3 loop: CASRGQHSYEQYF. The CDR3 region has the DNA TGTGCCAGCAGGGGACAGCACTCCTACGAGCAGTACTTC.

A few counts support this clone. The V gene is TRBV5-1, the J gene TRBJ2-5; D call uncertain. The V end lost 4 bases, the J end lost 5 bases, and 12 bases lay between the germline ends. Germline assignment: CDR1 SGHRS and CDR2 YFSETQ. The CDR3 is 13 amino acids. The CDR3 reads CASSPGREETQYF. DNA of the CDR3: TGCGCCAGCAGCCCCGGTCGCGAGGAGACCCAGTACTTC.

The rearrangement joins TRBV5-1 to TRBJ2-3, with D uncertain. This CDR3 region has 15 residues. CDR1 and CDR2 from the germline V gene are SGHRS and YFSETQ. V was trimmed by 0 bases and J by 2 bases, leaving 10 bases between them. Written as DNA, the CDR3 is TGCGCCAGCAGCTTGGGCACAACCCTCACAGATACGCAGTATTTT. Translation: CASSLGTTLTDTQYF.

The rearrangement uses TRBV10-1 and TRBJ2-7; the D gene is possibly TRBD2 (5 bases). V lost 3 bases and J 5 bases, leaving 17 bases between the germline ends. The CDR3 is 15 amino acids. CDR1 and CDR2 (germline): WNHNN, SYGVQD (reference sequence). The CDR3 reads CASSDPRSGGDEQYF. The CDR3 DNA reads TGCGCCAGCAGTGACCCCCGAAGCGGAGGCGACGAGCAGTACTTC.

The chain combines TRBV25-1 with TRBJ2-5, with a possible D match to TRBD2 (7 bases). V lost 6 bases, J lost 5 bases, and 16 bases lay in between. The V gene's germline CDR1 is MGHDK and CDR2 SYGVNS. This CDR3 has 14 amino acids. CDR3 DNA sequence: TGTGCCAGCAGCCTGGCGGGGGCAGGGGAGACCCAGTACTTC. It codes for CASSLAGAGETQYF.

The rearrangement joins TRBV5-1 to TRBJ2-3; a possible D gene is TRBD2 (5 bases). The CDR3 extends over 15 amino acids. V was trimmed by 3 bases and J by 0 bases, leaving 11 bases between them. Germline CDR1 and CDR2: SGHRS and YFSETQ. The CDR3 loop reads CASSWSGLSTDTQYF. In nucleotides, the CDR3 is TGCGCCAGCAGCTGGAGCGGTCTTAGCACAGATACGCAGTATTTT.

The genes are TRBV28 and TRBJ2-3, with 8 bases matching TRBD2. This CDR3 region has 19 residues. With V trimmed by 3 bases and J by 1 base, 15 bases remained unmatched. Looked up from germline, CDR1 is MDHEN and CDR2 is SYDVKM. CDR3 in DNA: TGTGCCAGCAGTTTTGGGGGCCGAAGTGCGGGAGGCCGCACAGATACGCAGTATTTT. It yields the protein CASSFGGRSAGGRTDTQYF. The variable domain in full, with the rest retrieved from reference TRBV28 and TRBJ2-3, is DVKVTQSSRYLVKRTGEKVFLECVQDMDHENMFWYRQDPGLGLRLIYFSYDVKMKEKGDIPEGYSVSREKKERFSLILESASTNQTSMYLCASSFGGRSAGGRTDTQYFGPGTRLTVL.

The gene calls are TRBV30 and TRBJ2-3; possibly TRBD2 for D (5 bases). CDR1 GTSNPN and CDR2 SVGIG come from the germline V gene (reference sequence). Trimming left V 3 bases short and J 8 bases short, with 15 bases between. The CDR3 consists of 13 residues. The CDR3 is CAWRGKLASTQYF. The CDR3 DNA follows: TGTGCCTGGAGGGGCAAGCTAGCTTCTACGCAGTATTTT.

This clone was counted only a few times. The rearrangement joins TRBV19 to TRBJ1-1, with a possible D match to TRBD1 (5 bases). The CDR3 totals 11 residues. Germline CDR1 and CDR2: LNHDA and SQIVND (reference sequence). V shed 8 bases and J shed 3 bases, with 7 bases lying between them. The CDR3 nucleotides are TGTGCCAGTCAGGGCTACACTGAAGCTTTCTTT. Protein: CASQGYTEAFF.

A few counts support this clone. CDR3 loop: CASSEGGLGTEAFF. For the CDR3, the DNA is TGTGCCAGCAGTGAGGGGGGATTGGGCACTGAAGCTTTCTTT. The chain carries TRBV2 and TRBJ1-1, with D possibly matching TRBD1 (5 bases). Germline CDR1 and CDR2: SNHLY and FYNNEI. The ends were cut back, 3 bases at V and 4 bases at J, with 12 bases in the middle. The CDR3 sequence is 14 residues long.

This clone was seen repeatedly, ten times or more. The chain joins TRBV7-2 to TRBJ2-3; TRBD2 matches at 15 bases. The V gene's germline CDR1 is SGHTA and CDR2 FQGNSA. This CDR3 spans 16 amino acids. V lost 1 base, J lost 4 bases, and 0 bases stayed unmatched. This CDR3 is CASSLGTSGRADTQYF. The CDR3 bases are TGTGCCAGCAGCTTAGGGACTAGCGGGAGGGCAGATACGCAGTATTTT.

This sequence joins TRBV18 and TRBJ2-1; 7 nucleotides line up with TRBD2. The junction had 7 bases not matched to a gene; V was cut back by 3 bases and J by 8 bases. CDR3 length equals 14 residues. Germline V gene data show CDR1 as KGHSH and CDR2 as LQKENI. The CDR3 DNA sequence: TGTGCCAGCTCACCGGGCGGGGGTTTAGATGAGCAGTTCTTC. This encodes CASSPGGGLDEQFF.

The genes are TRBV4-1 and TRBJ1-2, with D possibly matching TRBD1 (6 bases). CDR3 length equals 16 residues. Germline loops: CDR1 MGHRA, CDR2 YSYEKL. With 4 bases removed from V and 5 bases from J, the gap between germline ends came to 20 bases. In DNA, the CDR3 is TGCGCCAGCAGCCCCTCCGGGGGGGCGCAGGGGTATGGCTACACCTTC. It is translated as CASSPSGGAQGYGYTF.

The V call is TRBV29-1, the J call TRBJ2-1; 7 positions match TRBD2. The CDR3 runs 13 residues. Trimming at V came to 4 bases and at J to 5 bases, leaving 5 bases not matched to a gene. In germline, CDR1 is SQVTM, CDR2 ANQGSEA. The CDR3 here is CSVGGGFHNEQFF. CDR3 nucleotides: TGCAGCGTTGGGGGGGGGTTTCACAATGAGCAGTTCTTC.